This T cell receptor (beta chain) was retrieved from a study of T cells after yellow fever vaccination. CDR3 size: 15 residues. Germline CDR1 is LNHDA and CDR2 is SQIVND (reference sequence). V was clipped by 4 bases and J by 0 bases, with 10 bases between them. TCR cDNA, made by 5'RACE template switching, carried an added universal primer site and UMIs. TCRdb reprocessed the 5' RACE reads via MiXCR and lists one record per CDR3 protein. Seen here are over 45,000 distinct CDR3 sequences, more than 5.5% observed once, and the top ten hold less than 45%. This clonotype was observed a few times. This specimen was CD8+ T cells sorted from PBMCs, taken on the day of the first yellow fever vaccination. This chain connects TRBV19 to TRBJ2-1, with TRBD1 as a possible D gene (6 bases). The clonotype originates from a man younger than 35 who received the YFV17D yellow fever vaccine. The CDR3 spells CASSTDRSSYNEQFF. The CDR3 DNA sequence: TGTGCCAGTAGTACTGACAGGAGCTCCTACAATGAGCAGTTCTTC.